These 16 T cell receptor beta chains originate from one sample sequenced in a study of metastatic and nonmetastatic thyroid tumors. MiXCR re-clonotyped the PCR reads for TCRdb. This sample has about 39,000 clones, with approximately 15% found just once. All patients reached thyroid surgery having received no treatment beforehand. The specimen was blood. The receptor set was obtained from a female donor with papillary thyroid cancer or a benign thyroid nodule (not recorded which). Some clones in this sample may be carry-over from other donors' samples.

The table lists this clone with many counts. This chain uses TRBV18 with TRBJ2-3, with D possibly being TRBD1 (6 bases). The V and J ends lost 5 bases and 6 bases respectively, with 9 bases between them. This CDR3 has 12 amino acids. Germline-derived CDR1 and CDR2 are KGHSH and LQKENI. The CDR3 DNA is TGTGCCAGCTCATCAGGGGTGGATACGCAGTATTTT. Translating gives CASSSGVDTQYF.

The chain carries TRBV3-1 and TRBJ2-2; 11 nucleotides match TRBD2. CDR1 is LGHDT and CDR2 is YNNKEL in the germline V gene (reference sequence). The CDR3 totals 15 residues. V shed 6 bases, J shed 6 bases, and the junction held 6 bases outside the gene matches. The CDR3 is CASRDSGRVAGELFF. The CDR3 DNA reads TGTGCCAGCAGGGATAGCGGGAGGGTGGCCGGGGAGCTGTTTTTT. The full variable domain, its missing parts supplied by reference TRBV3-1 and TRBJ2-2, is DTAVSQTPKYLVTQMGNDKSIKCEQNLGHDTMYWYKQDSKKFLKIMFSYNNKELIINETVPNRFSPKSPDKAHLNLHINSLELGDSAVYFCASRDSGRVAGELFFGEGSRLTVL.

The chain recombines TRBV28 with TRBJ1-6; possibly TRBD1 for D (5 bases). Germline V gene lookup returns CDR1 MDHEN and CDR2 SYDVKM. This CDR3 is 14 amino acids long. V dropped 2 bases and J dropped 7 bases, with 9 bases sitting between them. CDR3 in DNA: TGTGCCAGCAGTTTACAGGGCTCCAATTCACCCCTCCACTTT. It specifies CASSLQGSNSPLHF.

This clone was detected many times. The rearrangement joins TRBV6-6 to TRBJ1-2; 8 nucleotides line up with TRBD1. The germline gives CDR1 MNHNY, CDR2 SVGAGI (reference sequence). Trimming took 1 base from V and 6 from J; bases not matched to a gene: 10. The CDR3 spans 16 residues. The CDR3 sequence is CASSYFGQGFPHGYTF. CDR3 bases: TGTGCCAGCAGTTACTTCGGACAGGGATTCCCCCATGGCTACACCTTC.

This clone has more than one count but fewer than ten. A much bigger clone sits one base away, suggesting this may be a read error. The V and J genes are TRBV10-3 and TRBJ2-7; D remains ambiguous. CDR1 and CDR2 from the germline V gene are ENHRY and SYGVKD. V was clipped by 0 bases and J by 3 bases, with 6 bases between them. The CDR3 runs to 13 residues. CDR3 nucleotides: TGTGCCATCAGTGAGTCGGGAAACTACGAGCAGTACTTC. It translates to CAISESGNYEQYF.

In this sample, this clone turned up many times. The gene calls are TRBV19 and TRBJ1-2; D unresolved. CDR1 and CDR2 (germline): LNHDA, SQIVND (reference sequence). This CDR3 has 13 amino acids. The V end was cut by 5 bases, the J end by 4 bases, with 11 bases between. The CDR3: CASSETAGYGYTF. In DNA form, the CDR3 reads TGTGCCAGTAGTGAGACTGCGGGCTATGGCTACACCTTC.

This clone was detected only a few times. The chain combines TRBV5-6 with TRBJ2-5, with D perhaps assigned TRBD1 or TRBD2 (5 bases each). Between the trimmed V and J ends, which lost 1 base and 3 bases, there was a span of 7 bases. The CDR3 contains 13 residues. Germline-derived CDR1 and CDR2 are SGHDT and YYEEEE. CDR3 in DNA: TGTGCCAGCAGCTTGAGAGGGGAAGAGACCCAGTACTTC. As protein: CASSLRGEETQYF.

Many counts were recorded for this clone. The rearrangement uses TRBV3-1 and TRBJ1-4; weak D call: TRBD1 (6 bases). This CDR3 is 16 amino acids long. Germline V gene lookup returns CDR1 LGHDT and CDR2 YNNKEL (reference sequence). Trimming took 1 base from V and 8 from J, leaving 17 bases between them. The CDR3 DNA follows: TGTGCCAGCAGCCAAGCTGTCAGGGGACGGTGGGAAAAACTGTTTTTT. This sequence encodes CASSQAVRGRWEKLFF.

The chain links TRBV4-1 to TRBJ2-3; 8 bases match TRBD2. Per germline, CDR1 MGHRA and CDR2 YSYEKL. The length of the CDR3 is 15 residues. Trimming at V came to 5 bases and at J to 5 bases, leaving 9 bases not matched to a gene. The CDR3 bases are TGCGCCAGCAGCTGGACTAGCCGCGGTGGAGATACGCAGTATTTT. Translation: CASSWTSRGGDTQYF.

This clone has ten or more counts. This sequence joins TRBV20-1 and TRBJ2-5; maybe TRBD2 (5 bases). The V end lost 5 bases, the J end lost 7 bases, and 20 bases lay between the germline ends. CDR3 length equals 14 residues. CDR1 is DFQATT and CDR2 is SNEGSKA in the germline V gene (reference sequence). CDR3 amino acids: CSASDSLLFVTQYF. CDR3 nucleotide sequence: TGCAGTGCTTCGGACTCGTTACTCTTCGTGACCCAGTACTTC.

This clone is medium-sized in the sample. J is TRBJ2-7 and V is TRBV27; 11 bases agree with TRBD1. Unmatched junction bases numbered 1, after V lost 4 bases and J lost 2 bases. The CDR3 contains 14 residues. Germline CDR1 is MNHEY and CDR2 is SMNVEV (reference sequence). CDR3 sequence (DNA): TGTGCCAGCAGTTGGGGACAGGGGGCCTACGAGCAGTACTTC. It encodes CASSWGQGAYEQYF.

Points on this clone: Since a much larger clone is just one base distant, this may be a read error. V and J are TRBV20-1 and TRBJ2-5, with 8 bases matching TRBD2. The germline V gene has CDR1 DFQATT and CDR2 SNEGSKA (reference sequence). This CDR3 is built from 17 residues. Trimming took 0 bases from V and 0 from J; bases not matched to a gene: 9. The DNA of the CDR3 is TGCAGTGCTAGAGATCCCTGGGCTAGCGGGTACCAAGAGACCCAGTACTTC. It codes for CSARDPWASGYQETQYF.

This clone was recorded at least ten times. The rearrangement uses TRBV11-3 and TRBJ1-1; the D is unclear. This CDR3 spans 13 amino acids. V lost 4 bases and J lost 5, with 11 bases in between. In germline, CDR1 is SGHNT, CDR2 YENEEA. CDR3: CASSSEQRTEAFF. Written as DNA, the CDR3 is TGTGCCAGCAGCTCAGAGCAGAGGACTGAAGCTTTCTTT.

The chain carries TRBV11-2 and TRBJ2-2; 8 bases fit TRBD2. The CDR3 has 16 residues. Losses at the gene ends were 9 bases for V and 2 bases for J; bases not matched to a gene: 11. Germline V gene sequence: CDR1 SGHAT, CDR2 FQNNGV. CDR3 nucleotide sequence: TGTGCCAGTATGGATACTAGCGGAGGAAACACCGGGGAGCTGTTTTTT. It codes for CASMDTSGGNTGELFF.

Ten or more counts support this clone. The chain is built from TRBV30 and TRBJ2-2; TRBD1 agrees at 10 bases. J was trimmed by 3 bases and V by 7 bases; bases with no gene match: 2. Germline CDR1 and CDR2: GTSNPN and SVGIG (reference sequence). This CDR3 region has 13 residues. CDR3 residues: CASGQGYTGELFF. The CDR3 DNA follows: TGTGCCTCGGGACAGGGGTACACCGGGGAGCTGTTTTTT.

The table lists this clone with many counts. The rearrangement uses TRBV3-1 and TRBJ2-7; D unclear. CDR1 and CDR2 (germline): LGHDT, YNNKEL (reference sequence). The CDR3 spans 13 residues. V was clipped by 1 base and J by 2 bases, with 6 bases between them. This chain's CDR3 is CASSQGDTYEQYF. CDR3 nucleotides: TGTGCCAGCAGCCAAGGAGACACCTACGAGCAGTACTTC.